A selection of T cell receptor beta chains follows, all from one sample in a study of shared T cell receptors in the human thymus. Method: immunoSEQ multiplex PCR; TCRdb's copy keeps in-frame clones and lacks some. Here the sample spans about 660,000 clones, around 87% being singletons. This same sample was also taken into another study, of human thymus T cells.

Specimen: thymocytes. These TCRs come from a boy under two years old with a congenital heart defect. Each CDR3 is given with its conserved first and last residue. The order of the fields is CDR3 length, V gene, clone size, J gene, D gene, CDR3 protein, CDR3 DNA. A D gene is named only where the DNA matches it firmly. Size is omitted from some rows. Given values are once, few, many or a class for expanded clones.

>21|TRBV4-3|NA|TRBJ2-1|TRBD2
CASSQGDPGLARHHSYNEQFF
TGCGCCAGCAGCCAAGGGGACCCGGGACTAGCGAGACACCACTCCTACAATGAGCAGTTCTTC
>14|TRBV7-2|NA|TRBJ2-7|NA
CASSQGDINYEQYF
TGTGCCAGCAGCCAAGGGGACATCAACTACGAGCAGTACTTC
>20|TRBV10-2|NA|TRBJ2-1|TRBD2
CASHASPGQRLAGAFNEQFF
TGCGCCAGCCACGCTTCTCCGGGACAGAGACTAGCGGGAGCGTTCAATGAGCAGTTCTTC
>17|TRBV9|NA|TRBJ2-5|TRBD2
CASSVGWGGSRTETQYF
TGTGCCAGCAGCGTAGGCTGGGGCGGGAGCAGGACAGAGACCCAGTACTTC
>14|TRBV29-1|NA|TRBJ2-5|TRBD2
CSPSGRPYQETQYF
TGCAGCCCTAGCGGGAGACCGTACCAAGAGACCCAGTACTTC
>14|TRBV6-6|NA|TRBJ1-2|NA
CASRCGTHCYGYTF
TGTGCCAGCAGGTGCGGTACCCACTGCTATGGCTACACCTTC
>20|TRBV7-6|NA|TRBJ2-3|TRBD2
CASSLSAGVAGTPLNGTQYF
TGTGCCAGCAGCTTAAGCGCGGGGGTAGCGGGAACCCCTTTGAATGGTACGCAGTATTTT
>15|TRBV7-9|NA|TRBJ1-2|TRBD1
CASSLSQRTGAGYTF
TGTGCCAGCAGCTTAAGCCAAAGGACAGGGGCTGGCTACACCTTC
>15|TRBV12-5|once|TRBJ2-5|TRBD2
CASGSPREGLETQYF
TGTGCTAGTGGTTCCCCCCGGGAGGGTCTGGAGACCCAGTACTTC
>17|TRBV15|NA|TRBJ1-1|NA
CATSRDRRRGGGTEAFF
TGTGCCACCAGCAGAGATCGTAGGAGGGGTGGTGGGACTGAAGCTTTCTTT
>14|TRBV4-3|NA|TRBJ2-5|NA
CASSPARGRETQYF
TGCGCCAGCAGCCCGGCCAGGGGGAGGGAGACCCAGTACTTC
>14|TRBV28|few|TRBJ1-4|TRBD1
CASSLEGACEKLFF
TGTGCCAGCAGTTTGGAGGGGGCCTGTGAAAAACTGTTTTTT
>14|TRBV15|NA|TRBJ2-3|TRBD1
CATSRDRVTDTQYF
TGTGCCACCAGCAGGGACAGGGTGACAGATACGCAGTATTTT
>19|TRBV2|NA|TRBJ1-5|TRBD1
CASSGENRGQSRGNQPQHF
TGTGCCAGCAGTGGTGAGAACAGGGGACAATCGAGAGGCAATCAGCCCCAGCATTTT
>13|TRBV27|once|TRBJ2-1|TRBD1
CASSTTGDNEQFF
TGTGCCAGCAGTACAACAGGGGACAATGAGCAGTTCTTC
>15|TRBV5-6|NA|TRBJ2-1|TRBD2
CASSLAGGPVNEQFF
TGTGCCAGCAGCTTGGCGGGAGGGCCGGTCAATGAGCAGTTCTTC
>14|TRBV27|NA|TRBJ2-5|NA
CASSCREPQETQYF
TGTGCCAGCAGTTGCCGGGAACCACAAGAGACCCAGTACTTC
>14|TRBV27|once|TRBJ2-7|TRBD1
CASSFQDRGYEQYF
TGTGCCAGCAGTTTCCAAGACAGGGGCTACGAGCAGTACTTC
>17|TRBV5-4|NA|TRBJ2-3|TRBD2
CASSIPSGREGTDTQYF
TGTGCCAGCAGCATCCCTAGCGGGAGAGAGGGCACAGATACGCAGTATTTT
>13|TRBV15|NA|TRBJ2-1|NA
CATSRVRGGDQFF
TGTGCCACCAGCAGAGTTCGAGGGGGTGATCAGTTCTTC
>16|TRBV28|NA|TRBJ2-2|TRBD2
CASSITHSGRAGELFF
TGTGCCAGCAGTATAACCCATAGCGGGAGGGCCGGGGAGCTGTTTTTT
>13|TRBV19|NA|TRBJ1-2|NA
CASSPGRAYGYTF
TGTGCCAGTAGTCCCGGCAGGGCCTATGGCTACACCTTC
>18|TRBV29-1|few|TRBJ2-5|TRBD2
CSVVDSSRLAGVEETQYF
TGCAGCGTTGTCGACAGTAGCCGACTAGCGGGAGTTGAAGAGACCCAGTACTTC
>16|TRBV10-1|NA|TRBJ2-7|TRBD2
CASSAGTSGGAYEQYF
TGCGCCAGCAGTGCCGGGACTAGCGGGGGAGCCTACGAGCAGTACTTC
>16|TRBV11-2|NA|TRBJ1-2|NA
CASSSPFGRAVSGYTF
TGTGCCAGCAGCTCCCCCTTCGGCAGGGCGGTGAGCGGCTACACCTTC
>16|TRBV7-9|NA|TRBJ2-2|NA
CASSQPDGANTGELFF
TGTGCCAGCAGCCAACCGGACGGGGCGAACACCGGGGAGCTGTTTTTT
>15|TRBV28|once|TRBJ2-7|NA
CASSFPGARLSEQYF
TGTGCCAGCAGTTTCCCCGGCGCGAGGCTCTCCGAGCAGTACTTC
>12|TRBV2|once|TRBJ1-2|NA
CASSEGGGGYTF
TGTGCCAGCAGTGAGGGGGGAGGAGGCTACACCTTC
>14|TRBV12-5|NA|TRBJ2-1|NA
CASGPPWGRNEQFF
TGTGCTAGTGGCCCCCCGTGGGGGCGGAATGAGCAGTTCTTC
>15|TRBV2|NA|TRBJ1-5|NA
CASRVGRGGNQPQHF
TGTGCCAGCAGAGTGGGGAGGGGAGGTAATCAGCCCCAGCATTTT
>15|TRBV7-2|NA|TRBJ1-5|TRBD1
CASSPGQGKDQPQHF
TGTGCCAGCAGCCCGGGACAGGGGAAGGATCAGCCCCAGCATTTT
>17|TRBV15|NA|TRBJ2-4|TRBD2
CATSRELTSGMIDIQYF
TGTGCCACCAGCAGAGAGTTGACTAGCGGGATGATAGACATTCAGTACTTC
>16|TRBV13|NA|TRBJ2-5|NA
CASSPVPSEYQETQYF
TGTGCCAGCAGCCCGGTTCCTAGCGAGTACCAAGAGACCCAGTACTTC